The 28 T cell receptor beta chains below all came from one sample that was sequenced in a study of blood T cell repertoires in COVID-19. Assay: immunoSEQ multiplex PCR; the TCRdb copy retains only in-frame clones and omits some. The table shows about 380,000 clones, with less than 85% occurring only once. The sequenced sample consisted of peripheral blood. All receptors derive from a woman aged 18 to 35 with acute or convalescent COVID-19.

This chain connects TRBV4-2 to TRBJ2-7; 7 nucleotides align to TRBD2. This CDR3 contains 15 residues. The V gene's germline CDR1 is LGHNA and CDR2 YNFKEQ. V dropped 4 bases and J dropped 4; count of bases not matched to a gene: 10. The CDR3, as DNA: TGTGCCAGCAGCCGTGGTCGACTAGCAATGTACGAGCAGTACTTC. It yields the protein CASSRGRLAMYEQYF.

This chain joins TRBV7-3 and TRBJ2-2, with unresolved D. The V end was cut by 5 bases, the J end by 6 bases, with 10 bases between. The CDR3 sequence is 13 residues long. Germline V gene lookup returns CDR1 SGHTA and CDR2 FQGTGA. The CDR3 sequence is CASSQTTAGELFF. The CDR3 nucleotides read TGTGCCAGCAGCCAAACTACGGCCGGGGAGCTGTTTTTT.

This clone was seen a single time. The V gene is TRBV4-2, the J gene TRBJ1-1; no definite D call. The CDR3 length is 13 residues. Trimming took off 1 base at V and 2 bases at J, with 5 bases between the two ends. Germline CDR1 is LGHNA and CDR2 is YNFKEQ. The CDR3 DNA reads as TGTGCCAGCAGCCAAGTCTACAACACTGAAGCTTTCTTT. Translating it yields CASSQVYNTEAFF.

The chain carries TRBV3-1 (or the pseudogene TRBV3-2) and TRBJ2-5; 7 positions match TRBD1. CDR3 size: 18 residues. With V trimmed by 0 bases and J by 3 bases, 13 bases remained unmatched. The germline V gene encodes CDR1 LGHDT and CDR2 YNNKEL (reference sequence). CDR3 sequence: CASSQDYRPGQIEETQYF. For the CDR3, the DNA is TGTGCCAGCAGCCAAGATTACCGTCCGGGACAGATAGAAGAGACCCAGTACTTC.

The chain combines TRBV4-2 with TRBJ2-7; 9 nucleotides line up with TRBD2. The CDR3 has 15 amino acids. J gave up 6 bases and V 3 bases, and 9 bases lay outside the gene matches. Germline V gene sequence: CDR1 LGHNA, CDR2 YNFKEQ. CDR3 nucleotides: TGTGCCAGCAGCCAGCGGGCTAGCGGGATGGGCGAGCAGTACTTC. Encoded protein: CASSQRASGMGEQYF.

This clone was recorded once. V gene TRBV7-3 combines with J gene TRBJ1-6; D possibly corresponds to TRBD1 (6 bases). From germline, CDR1 is SGHTA and CDR2 FQGTGA. This CDR3 is built from 14 residues. Trimming removed 4 bases from V and 7 bases from J, with 11 bases in between. This CDR3 reads CASSSGQTNSPLHF. Here the CDR3 DNA reads TGTGCCAGCAGCTCAGGACAGACAAATTCACCCCTCCACTTT.

The rearrangement uses TRBV2 and TRBJ2-1; 10 positions agree with TRBD2. CDR1 is SNHLY and CDR2 is FYNNEI in the germline V gene. The junction had 6 bases not matched to a gene; V was cut back by 6 bases and J by 7 bases. This CDR3 is 14 amino acids long. CDR3 in amino acids: CASRILSGRNEQFF. The DNA of the CDR3 is TGTGCCAGCAGAATTCTTAGCGGGAGGAATGAGCAGTTCTTC.

V usage is TRBV5-1 and J usage is TRBJ2-7; 11 nucleotides agree with TRBD2. The CDR3 covers 14 residues. The V gene end was trimmed by 4 bases and the J gene end by 2 bases; junction bases not matched to a gene: 2. In germline, CDR1 is SGHRS, CDR2 YFSETQ. This CDR3 is CASSIAGGTYEQYF. DNA for the CDR3: TGCGCCAGCAGCATAGCGGGAGGGACCTACGAGCAGTACTTC.

V usage is TRBV4-2 and J usage is TRBJ2-7, with 8 bases matching TRBD2. The V and J ends lost 0 bases and 12 bases, in that order; junction bases with no gene match: 7. Germline values: CDR1 LGHNA, CDR2 YNFKEQ. The CDR3 runs 13 residues. The CDR3: CASSQDPSGPLYF. DNA for the CDR3: TGTGCCAGCAGCCAAGACCCTAGCGGGCCTCTGTACTTC.

The chain combines TRBV18 with TRBJ1-1; D might be TRBD1 (6 bases). The CDR3 consists of 15 residues. Germline V gene data show CDR1 as KGHSH and CDR2 as LQKENI. V was clipped by 5 bases and J by 4 bases, with 17 bases between them. CDR3 DNA sequence: TGTGCCAGCTCAGAGGGGGGGGTACGTTTCACTGAAGCTTTCTTT. Protein: CASSEGGVRFTEAFF.

The chain is built from TRBV2 and TRBJ1-2, with a weak D call TRBD1 (6 bases). Trimming removed 0 bases at V and 2 bases at J, with 13 bases between. This CDR3 spans 16 amino acids. CDR1 SNHLY and CDR2 FYNNEI come from the germline V gene. The CDR3, as DNA: TGTGCCAGCAGTGAAGCGATAAACAGGGAGAACTATGGCTACACCTTC. It is translated as CASSEAINRENYGYTF.

This clone appeared a few times. The chain has TRBV19 and TRBJ1-3; TRBD1 might be the D (5 bases). The CDR3 has 14 residues. Germline lookup yields CDR1 LNHDA and CDR2 SQIVND (reference sequence). V dropped 7 bases and J dropped 0 bases, with 10 bases sitting between them. The CDR3 reads CASTVGGSGNTIYF. DNA for the CDR3: TGTGCCAGTACCGTGGGGGGCTCTGGAAACACCATATATTTT.

The J gene is TRBJ2-7, the V gene TRBV11-1; possible D gene TRBD2, 5 bases. CDR3 length: 14 amino acids. CDR1 and CDR2 from the germline V gene are SGHAT and FQDESV (reference sequence). V lost 0 bases, J lost 6 bases, and 12 bases lay in between. The CDR3 sequence: CASSLASVGGEQYF. CDR3 bases: TGTGCCAGCAGCTTAGCCTCGGTTGGAGGCGAGCAGTACTTC. Looking up the rest from reference TRBV11-1 and TRBJ2-7 gives the full variable domain: EAEVAQSPRYKITEKSQAVAFWCDPISGHATLYWYRQILGQGPELLVQFQDESVVDDSQLPKDRFSAERLKGVDSTLKIQPAELGDSAMYLCASSLASVGGEQYFGPGTRLTVT.

The chain uses TRBV9 and TRBJ2-2; D perhaps matches TRBD1 (5 bases). CDR3 length: 14 amino acids. The V end lost 7 bases, the J end lost 6 bases, and 16 bases lay between the germline ends. Germline V gene lookup returns CDR1 SGDLS and CDR2 YYNGEE. Here the CDR3 reads CASGAGLVSGELFF. CDR3 in DNA: TGTGCCAGCGGGGCAGGGCTAGTTTCCGGGGAGCTGTTTTTT. The full variable domain, completed using reference TRBV9 and TRBJ2-2, is DSGVTQTPKHLITATGQRVTLRCSPRSGDLSVYWYQQSLDQGLQFLIQYYNGEERAKGNILERFSAQQFPDLHSELNLSSLELGDSALYFCASGAGLVSGELFFGEGSRLTVL.

The chain links TRBV5-1 to TRBJ2-7; D is unresolved. Germline lookup yields CDR1 SGHRS and CDR2 YFSETQ. The CDR3 totals 14 residues. Trimming shortened V by 5 bases and J by 5 bases, and 17 bases separated the two germline ends. CDR3 in amino acids: CASRYQASSDEQYF. CDR3 sequence (DNA): TGCGCCAGCAGATACCAAGCCTCCTCTGACGAGCAGTACTTC. The whole variable domain, remainder taken from reference TRBV5-1 and TRBJ2-7, is KAGVTQTPRYLIKTRGQQVTLSCSPISGHRSVSWYQQTPGQGLQFLFEYFSETQRNKGNFPGRFSGRQFSNSRSEMNVSTLELGDSALYLCASRYQASSDEQYFGPGTRLTVT.

V and J are TRBV7-3 and TRBJ2-1, with 7 bases identical to TRBD1. With 5 bases clipped from V and 6 bases from J, the junction kept 4 bases outside the gene matches. The CDR3 is 13 amino acids. The germline CDR1 and CDR2 sequences are SGHTA and FQGTGA. CDR3: CASSADRANEQFF. CDR3 nucleotide sequence: TGTGCCAGCAGCGCCGACAGGGCCAATGAGCAGTTCTTC.

A few counts support this clone. The chain recombines TRBV6-4 with TRBJ2-1; TRBD1 aligns across 12 bases. In germline, CDR1 is MRHNA, CDR2 SNTAGT. The V gene end was trimmed by 3 bases and the J gene end by 9 bases; junction bases not matched to a gene: 12. The CDR3 is 17 residues long. DNA for the CDR3: TGTGCCAGCAGTGATTCGGGACAGGGGGCCCCGATTGGTGAGCAGTTCTTC. It codes for CASSDSGQGAPIGEQFF.

The chain links TRBV2 to TRBJ2-3; TRBD1 agrees at 9 bases. The CDR3 covers 14 residues. Looked up from germline, CDR1 is SNHLY and CDR2 is FYNNEI. The junction had 4 bases not matched to a gene; V was cut back by 6 bases and J by 3 bases. The CDR3 here is CASRGDRATDTQYF. The CDR3 region has the DNA TGTGCCAGCAGGGGGGACAGGGCGACAGATACGCAGTATTTT.

V and J are TRBV7-9 and TRBJ2-7, with D possibly TRBD2 on 5 matching bases. The CDR3 runs to 15 residues. Germline loops: CDR1 SEHNR, CDR2 FQNEAQ (reference sequence). The ends were cut back, 5 bases at V and 0 bases at J, with 14 bases in the middle. Here the CDR3 reads CASSPGLTSSYEQYF. In DNA form, the CDR3 reads TGTGCCAGCAGCCCCGGACTGACCAGCTCCTACGAGCAGTACTTC.

The gene calls are TRBV24-1 and TRBJ2-5; D might be TRBD1 (5 bases). V lost 1 base and J lost 5, with 10 bases in between. The germline gives CDR1 KGHDR, CDR2 SFDVKD. CDR3 length equals 14 residues. The CDR3 nucleotides read TGTGCCACCAGTGATTTAGGCAGGGTTGAGACCCAGTACTTC. Translating it yields CATSDLGRVETQYF.

CDR3: CASSVLGLGSGEQFF. CDR3 nucleotide sequence: TGTGCCAGCAGCGTTCTGGGACTAGGAAGCGGTGAGCAGTTCTTC. This chain connects TRBV9 to TRBJ2-1; 8 bases match TRBD2. With 2 bases clipped from V and 9 bases from J, the junction kept 10 bases outside the gene matches. The CDR3 is 15 residues long. CDR1 and CDR2 (germline): SGDLS, YYNGEE.

This clone was detected ten times or more. J is TRBJ1-1 and V is TRBV19; possible D gene TRBD1, 5 bases. Trimming shortened V by 5 bases and J by 1 base, and 17 bases separated the two germline ends. Germline V lookup: CDR1 LNHDA, CDR2 SQIVND (reference sequence). The CDR3 is made up of 16 amino acids. CDR3 sequence reads: CASSFFAGLSNTEAFF. Here the CDR3 DNA reads TGTGCCAGTAGTTTTTTTGCGGGACTTTCGAACACTGAAGCTTTCTTT.

The genes are TRBV20-1 and TRBJ1-2; TRBD1 aligns across 7 bases. The length of the CDR3 is 14 residues. The junction had 7 bases not matched to a gene; V was cut back by 3 bases and J by 3 bases. The germline V gene encodes CDR1 DFQATT and CDR2 SNEGSKA (reference sequence). The DNA for the CDR3 is TGCAGTGCTAGTTGGCAGGGACAGTACTATGGCTACACCTTC. Protein: CSASWQGQYYGYTF.

This clone came up a few times. This chain uses TRBV20-1 with TRBJ2-2, with TRBD1 matching over 10 bases. V trimming: 6 bases; J trimming: 6 bases; junction bases outside the gene matches: 10. The CDR3 is 15 amino acids. Looked up from germline, CDR1 is DFQATT and CDR2 is SNEGSKA (reference sequence). CDR3 sequence (DNA): TGCAGTGCAAGTCCCGGGACAGGGGTAGCCGGGGAGCTGTTTTTT. Translating it yields CSASPGTGVAGELFF.

The V gene is TRBV2, the J gene TRBJ2-7; TRBD2 matches 10 bases. Germline V lookup: CDR1 SNHLY, CDR2 FYNNEI. The V gene end was trimmed by 5 bases and the J gene end by 6 bases; junction bases not matched to a gene: 16. The length of the CDR3 is 17 residues. The CDR3 DNA follows: TGTGCCAGCAGTCTACTGAGCGGGGGGGCCCCTGGAAGCGAGCAGTACTTC. Amino acid sequence: CASSLLSGGAPGSEQYF.

The V call is TRBV9, the J call TRBJ2-5; D is possibly TRBD2 (6 bases). Germline CDR1 and CDR2: SGDLS and YYNGEE. V gave up 3 bases and J gave up 2 bases, with 11 bases separating them. The CDR3 covers 14 residues. In DNA form, the CDR3 reads TGTGCCAGCAGCGCACGGGGGAGACAAGAGACCCAGTACTTC. Its protein is CASSARGRQETQYF.

Turning to this clone: Other nucleotide sequences from this sample produce the same CDR3. V usage is TRBV7-9 and J usage is TRBJ2-1; maybe TRBD1 (5 bases). CDR1 and CDR2 from the germline V gene are SEHNR and FQNEAQ (reference sequence). The V end lost 1 base, the J end lost 2 bases, and 9 bases lay between the germline ends. CDR3 length equals 15 residues. The CDR3 bases are TGTGCCAGCAGCTTAGGCCAGGGTGCCTACAATGAGCAGTTCTTC. Its protein is CASSLGQGAYNEQFF.

The V call is TRBV7-2, the J call TRBJ1-2, with D unclear. V lost 4 bases and J lost 4, with 10 bases in between. Germline CDR1 SGHTA, CDR2 FQGNSA. This CDR3 spans 13 amino acids. Here the CDR3 reads CASSSGIGYGYTF. CDR3 DNA: TGTGCCAGCAGCTCGGGTATCGGCTATGGCTACACCTTC.